One and the same sample provided the 30 T cell receptor beta chains below, sequenced in a study of response to subunit inactivated influenza vaccine. TCRdb analysed the RT-PCR reads with MiXCR anew, one entry per CDR3 protein. The sample has about half a million distinct CDR3 sequences, around 8% seen once. The source material was PBMCs from blood, sampled around 2 years after vaccination. These receptors were collected from a man aged 45 to 70 who received an inactivated influenza vaccine.

This clonotype was counted many times. The chain uses TRBV6-1 and TRBJ1-1, with TRBD1 matching over 7 bases. The CDR3 is 13 amino acids. Looked up from germline, CDR1 is MNHNS and CDR2 is SASEGT. V was clipped by 5 bases and J by 7 bases; unmatched bases: 7. CDR3 DNA sequence: TGTGCCAGCAGTCATCAGGGGGGGCTTGAAGCTTTCTTT. Translation: CASSHQGGLEAFF.

This clonotype has just a few counts. The chain couples TRBV20-1 to TRBJ2-1; 11 positions agree with TRBD2. The CDR3 contains 17 residues. Germline CDR1 and CDR2: DFQATT and SNEGSKA (reference sequence). Trimming cost V 5 bases and J 4 bases; bases outside gene matches: 13. Here the CDR3 reads CSASSSLAGGGYNEQFF. The CDR3 DNA sequence: TGCAGTGCTTCCTCTTCCCTAGCGGGAGGAGGGTACAATGAGCAGTTCTTC.

The V gene is TRBV5-5, the J gene TRBJ1-4; 7 bases line up with TRBD1. The CDR3 is 16 residues long. V was pared by 4 bases and J by 0 bases, with 6 bases of the junction left unmatched. Germline lookup yields CDR1 SGHKS and CDR2 YYEKEE (reference sequence). CDR3 residues: CASSPRTGATNEKLFF. The CDR3 DNA reads as TGTGCCAGCAGCCCAAGGACAGGAGCAACTAATGAAAAACTGTTTTTT. Full variable domain (outside the CDR3, taken from reference TRBV5-5 and TRBJ1-4): DAGVTQSPTHLIKTRGQQVTLRCSPISGHKSVSWYQQVLGQGPQFIFQYYEKEERGRGNFPDRFSARQFPNYSSELNVNALLLGDSALYLCASSPRTGATNEKLFFGSGTQLSVL.

This clonotype was counted a few times. This chain links TRBV5-6 with TRBJ2-7; D remains ambiguous. CDR3 length: 14 residues. Deletions cut 0 bases from V and 4 bases from J, with 11 bases between. Germline CDR1 reads SGHDT; CDR2 reads YYEEEE. The CDR3 protein is CASSLGVTQYEQYF. DNA for the CDR3: TGTGCCAGCAGCTTGGGAGTGACCCAGTACGAGCAGTACTTC. The variable domain in full, completed from reference TRBV5-6 and TRBJ2-7, reads DAGVTQSPTHLIKTRGQQVTLRCSPKSGHDTVSWYQQALGQGPQFIFQYYEEEERQRGNFPDRFSGHQFPNYSSELNVNALLLGDSALYLCASSLGVTQYEQYFGPGTRLTVT.

CDR3 in amino acids: CASSSDLANYGYTF. CDR3 coding DNA: TGTGCCAGCAGCTCGGACCTAGCTAACTATGGCTACACCTTC. V gene TRBV7-2 combines with J gene TRBJ1-2; D gene unclear. The V gene lost 4 bases and the J gene lost 0 bases, with 9 bases spanning the gap. From germline, CDR1 is SGHTA and CDR2 FQGNSA. This CDR3 comprises 14 residues.

The sample holds many counts of this clonotype. V and J are TRBV5-1 and TRBJ2-7, with D perhaps assigned TRBD1 or TRBD2 (6 bases each). The CDR3 loop spans 15 amino acids. Trimming left V 5 bases short and J 3 bases short, with 18 bases between. The germline V gene encodes CDR1 SGHRS and CDR2 YFSETQ. In nucleotides, the CDR3 is TGCGCCAGCAGGCCTCACAGGGAGGCTAGCTACGAGCAGTACTTC. It encodes CASRPHREASYEQYF.

In this sample, this clonotype turned up a few times. V gene TRBV12-3 or TRBV12-4 combines with J gene TRBJ1-6, with 9 nucleotides matching TRBD1. There are 13 residues in the CDR3. V lost 9 bases and J lost 12; bases outside the gene matches: 9. The CDR3 loop is CARMGQGRLPLHF. The CDR3, as DNA: TGTGCCAGGATGGGACAGGGAAGGTTACCCCTCCACTTT.

The V gene is TRBV9, the J gene TRBJ1-3; perhaps TRBD1 as D (5 bases). Per germline, CDR1 SGDLS and CDR2 YYNGEE. The CDR3 is 16 residues long. V was trimmed by 0 bases and J by 0 bases, leaving 10 bases between them. Here the CDR3 DNA reads TGTGCCAGCAGCGTAGGGGGCACTTTCTCTGGAAACACCATATATTTT. Translation: CASSVGGTFSGNTIYF.

The chain combines TRBV27 with TRBJ1-4, with D hard to call. The germline V gene has CDR1 MNHEY and CDR2 SMNVEV (reference sequence). This CDR3 is 15 amino acids long. Deletions cut 1 base from V and 4 bases from J, with 10 bases between. The CDR3 reads CASSLLGGVNEKLFF. The CDR3 DNA follows: TGTGCCAGCAGTTTATTAGGCGGGGTTAATGAAAAACTGTTTTTT.

V is TRBV12-3 or TRBV12-4 and J is TRBJ2-3; tentative D call: TRBD2 (7 bases). The V end lost 4 bases, the J end lost 4 bases, and 15 bases lay between the germline ends. CDR3 length: 15 residues. The CDR3 DNA follows: TGTGCCAGCAGTTCAACCGGGGGGCCCTCAGATACGCAGTATTTT. This codes for CASSSTGGPSDTQYF.

This clonotype has a handful of counts. V and J are TRBV15 and TRBJ2-7; 10 nucleotides line up with TRBD2. With V trimmed by 5 bases and J by 2 bases, 9 bases remained unmatched. This CDR3 comprises 16 residues. Germline V lookup: CDR1 LNHNV, CDR2 YYDKDF (reference sequence). The CDR3 nucleotides are TGTGCCACCAGCGGTCATCTAGCGGGAGCCCCCTACGAGCAGTACTTC. This translates into CATSGHLAGAPYEQYF.

The chain combines TRBV12-3 or TRBV12-4 with TRBJ2-1; a possible D gene is TRBD2 (5 bases). V was shortened by 7 bases and J by 2 bases, with 21 bases between the two germline ends. The CDR3 covers 17 residues. For the CDR3, the DNA is TGTGCCAGCACCGCACCCACCTCTAGCCGAGCCTACAATGAGCAGTTCTTC. Residues: CASTAPTSSRAYNEQFF.

V usage is TRBV7-9 and J usage is TRBJ1-5, with unresolved D. In germline, CDR1 is SEHNR, CDR2 FQNEAQ (reference sequence). The CDR3 spans 13 residues. Trimming took off 5 bases at V and 8 bases at J, with 13 bases between the two ends. CDR3 sequence: CASSPDVLEPQHF. In DNA, the CDR3 is TGTGCCAGCAGCCCCGACGTGTTGGAGCCCCAGCATTTT. The variable domain in full, completed from reference TRBV7-9 and TRBJ1-5, reads DTGVSQNPRHKITKRGQNVTFRCDPISEHNRLYWYRQTLGQGPEFLTYFQNEAQLEKSRLLSDRFSAERPKGSFSTLEIQRTEQGDSAMYLCASSPDVLEPQHFGDGTRLSIL.

The chain combines TRBV6-5 with TRBJ2-2, with 7 nucleotides matching TRBD1. V trimming: 0 bases; J trimming: 5 bases; junction bases outside the gene matches: 6. The CDR3 is made up of 16 amino acids. Germline V lookup: CDR1 MNHEY, CDR2 SVGAGI. In DNA, the CDR3 is TGTGCCAGCAGTTACTCGACAGGGACAACAACCGGGGAGCTGTTTTTT. Amino acid sequence: CASSYSTGTTTGELFF.

This clonotype was picked up a small number of times. The rearrangement uses TRBV25-1 and TRBJ2-5; tentatively, D is TRBD2 (6 bases). Germline V gene data show CDR1 as MGHDK and CDR2 as SYGVNS. This CDR3 has 14 amino acids. The ends were cut back, 3 bases at V and 3 bases at J, with 11 bases in the middle. This CDR3 reads CASSDPAGKETQYF. The CDR3 bases are TGTGCCAGCAGTGACCCTGCGGGGAAAGAGACCCAGTACTTC.

The chain employs TRBV11-1 and TRBJ2-4, with 7 positions matching TRBD1. Looked up from germline, CDR1 is SGHAT and CDR2 is FQDESV (reference sequence). The trim removed 5 bases at V and 0 bases at J, leaving 19 bases unmatched. There are 20 residues in the CDR3. The CDR3 region has the DNA TGTGCCAGCAGCCCTTCGCTGTTCAAGACAGGGCTACTAGCCAAAAACATTCAGTACTTC. This translates into CASSPSLFKTGLLAKNIQYF.

This clonotype was counted ten times or more. The chain recombines TRBV12-3 or TRBV12-4 with TRBJ2-1; D is possibly TRBD1 or TRBD2 (5 bases each). This CDR3 contains 13 residues. Trimming removed 7 bases from V and 12 bases from J, with 19 bases in between. In nucleotides, the CDR3 is TGTGCCAGCAAGTTAAATTGGGACGGACGGCAGTTCTTC. Translated, it gives CASKLNWDGRQFF.

This clonotype was recorded a few times. The CDR3: CASSFPSGKNNEQFF. The CDR3 coding sequence is TGCGCCAGCAGCTTTCCTAGCGGGAAAAACAATGAGCAGTTCTTC. V gene TRBV5-1 combines with J gene TRBJ2-1; 9 positions agree with TRBD2. J was trimmed by 5 bases and V by 2 bases; bases with no gene match: 5. The length of the CDR3 is 15 residues. Germline assignment: CDR1 SGHRS and CDR2 YFSETQ.

The chain combines TRBV12-3 or TRBV12-4 with TRBJ1-3; the D gene is possibly TRBD1 (6 bases). V was cut by 8 bases and J by 4 bases, with 18 bases left in between. The CDR3 contains 15 residues. The CDR3 sequence: CASYGVRGRGNTIYF. The DNA for the CDR3 is TGTGCCAGCTATGGCGTCCGGGGGCGAGGAAACACCATATATTTT.

This clonotype was detected only a few times. The chain uses TRBV5-1 and TRBJ1-2; the match to TRBD1 covers 9 bases. Germline CDR1 and CDR2: SGHRS and YFSETQ. The CDR3 is made up of 13 amino acids. Trimming cost V 5 bases and J 6 bases; bases outside gene matches: 5. The DNA of the CDR3 is TGCGCCAGCAGACGGGACAGGGCTGATGGCTACACCTTC. The encoded protein is CASRRDRADGYTF.

This clonotype has a count of ten or more. The CDR3 is CASSVVGGRTDTQYF. In nucleotides, the CDR3 is TGTGCCAGCAGCGTAGTCGGGGGGAGAACAGATACGCAGTATTTT. The chain recombines TRBV9 with TRBJ2-3; 7 bases are shared with TRBD2. From germline, CDR1 is SGDLS and CDR2 YYNGEE. The CDR3 totals 15 residues. V lost 0 bases to trimming and J lost 3 bases; unmatched junction nucleotides: 4.

V usage is TRBV12-3 or TRBV12-4 and J usage is TRBJ2-7; 10 nucleotides match TRBD1. This CDR3 spans 15 amino acids. J lost 7 bases, V lost 6 bases, and 12 bases had no gene match. CDR3 sequence (DNA): TGTGCCAGCAGCCCGCGACAGGGGGCGTTTGGAGAGCAGTACTTC. Protein: CASSPRQGAFGEQYF.

There are many counts of this clonotype. This sequence joins TRBV20-1 and TRBJ2-2; 7 bases are shared with TRBD2. The CDR3 is made up of 16 amino acids. V lost 0 bases to trimming and J lost 2 bases; unmatched junction nucleotides: 6. Germline CDR1 DFQATT, CDR2 SNEGSKA (reference sequence). The CDR3 DNA is TGCAGTGCTAGAGATGCGGCTAGCGGAAACACCGGGGAGCTGTTTTTT. It is translated as CSARDAASGNTGELFF.

The chain is built from TRBV5-1 and TRBJ2-5; D remains unclear. This CDR3 is 13 amino acids long. CDR1 is SGHRS and CDR2 is YFSETQ in the germline V gene. Trimming removed 4 bases at V and 5 bases at J, with 12 bases between. Here the CDR3 reads CASSPGSLETQYF. For the CDR3, the DNA is TGCGCCAGCAGCCCGGGTTCGTTGGAGACCCAGTACTTC.

This clonotype has a handful of counts. Compared with germline, one end of the junction differs, possibly owing to a read error. The rearrangement links TRBV20-1 to TRBJ2-2; D uncertain. Per the germline V gene, CDR1 is DFQATT and CDR2 is SNEGSKA (reference sequence). This CDR3 has 15 amino acids. The chain's CDR3 is CCARVGGSNTGELFF. The CDR3 DNA reads TGCTGTGCTAGAGTCGGCGGATCGAACACCGGGGAGCTGTTTTTT.

The chain uses TRBV6-1 and TRBJ2-7; 9 nucleotides agree with TRBD1. The CDR3 is 15 residues long. The ends lost 2 bases at V and 4 bases at J; junction bases unmatched: 6. Germline V gives CDR1 MNHNS, CDR2 SASEGT. The CDR3 nucleotides read TGTGCCAGCAGTGAAAGACAGGGGGTATCTTACGAGCAGTACTTC. Its translation is CASSERQGVSYEQYF.

This chain links TRBV20-1 with TRBJ2-3, with 7 bases identical to TRBD1. The ends lost 0 bases at V and 2 bases at J; junction bases unmatched: 2. The CDR3 runs 14 residues. CDR1 is DFQATT, CDR2 SNEGSKA, per germline (reference sequence). CDR3 protein: CSAREGTATDTQYF. The CDR3 DNA follows: TGCAGTGCTAGAGAAGGGACAGCCACAGATACGCAGTATTTT.

This clonotype was recorded at least ten times. The J gene is TRBJ2-2, the V gene TRBV10-3; D is undetermined. This CDR3 comprises 11 residues. The germline CDR1 and CDR2 sequences are ENHRY and SYGVKD. With 2 bases removed from V and 6 bases from J, the gap between germline ends came to 1 base. The CDR3 protein is CAISEPGELFF. CDR3 nucleotide sequence: TGTGCCATCAGTGAGCCCGGGGAGCTGTTTTTT.

The chain has TRBV5-1 and TRBJ1-2; possible D gene TRBD1, 5 bases. Germline-derived CDR1 and CDR2 are SGHRS and YFSETQ. The CDR3 has 14 residues. V shed 4 bases and J shed 6 bases, with 16 bases lying between them. The CDR3 spells CASSPGRGRDGYTF. CDR3 in DNA: TGCGCCAGCAGCCCCGGTCGGGGACGTGATGGCTACACCTTC.

The chain employs TRBV20-1 and TRBJ2-1; TRBD2 matches at 10 bases. This CDR3 has 15 amino acids. From germline, CDR1 is DFQATT and CDR2 SNEGSKA (reference sequence). With 0 bases clipped from V and 4 bases from J, the junction kept 3 bases outside the gene matches. The CDR3 DNA is TGCAGTGCTAGAGAGCGAGCGGGAGGGTACAATGAGCAGTTCTTC. As protein: CSARERAGGYNEQFF.